A single T cell receptor beta chain is shown here with its context. No antigen is known for it. Base quality data are lacking; no much larger clone is found one base away. Genomic DNA was isolated from the sorted cells so that the TCRbeta CDR3 region could be sequenced. TCRbeta CDR3 regions were sequenced using the immunoSEQ Assay. Here the immuneACCESS table is served through TCRdb, limited to in-frame sequences with V and J called. Missing clones are a known gap in these copies; in checked studies unresolved V genes cover under half, and the rest lacks a known reason. The sample yields around 62,000 clones; roughly nine tenths were counted once. About 0.31% of the sample rests with the top ten. The trial excluded patients who had a history of autoimmune disease or were on systemic immunosuppression. Peripheral blood for TCR sequencing was drawn from every dose cohort at baseline, at cycle 4 day 1 and at cycle 7 day 1. Samples were obtained from an open-label, multicenter, first-in-human phase I dose-escalation trial of ivuxolimab. Adults with locally advanced or metastatic melanoma, renal cell carcinoma, hepatocellular carcinoma or head and neck squamous cell carcinoma were enrolled in the trial. Before TCR sequencing, CD4+ T cells and CD8+ T cells were sorted from peripheral blood as separate populations.

This entry is derived from a study of OX40 agonist ivuxolimab in advanced cancers. Describing the broader study: The costimulatory receptor OX40 (CD134) was targeted by ivuxolimab, a fully human IgG2 agonistic monoclonal antibody. The purpose of peripheral TCRbeta sequencing was to test whether ivuxolimab changed TCR sequence diversity and led to clonal T-cell expansion. Of the approximately 54 patients in dose escalation, around 19 had hepatocellular carcinoma, about 15 had melanoma, 9 had renal cell carcinoma and 9 had head and neck cancer. Intravenous ivuxolimab was administered to patients every 2 weeks at six dose levels: 0.01, 0.1, 0.3, 1.5, 3 and 10 mg/kg. The paper covers the monotherapy dose-escalation part of the phase I ivuxolimab trial, which included N of about 56 patients. Three dose-escalation patients achieved partial responses, one with hepatocellular carcinoma and two with cutaneous melanoma. Prior anti-PD-1, anti-PD-L1 or anti-CTLA-4 therapy was permitted, and checkpoint inhibitors had been received by around 39% of dose-escalation patients. In the dose-escalation cohort, 82.7% of patients were male, and the mean age was around 60 years, with a range of roughly 23 to 85. The full study reports these points: At doses of 0.1 to 3.0 mg/kg, clonal expansion of both CD4+ and CD8+ T cells in blood was seen between baseline and week 6. After ivuxolimab, more expanded clones were found on average in CD8+ T cells than in CD4+ T cells. Low levels of normalized T-cell clonal expansion were also seen in some nonresponding patients. The antigen specificity of the peripheral T cells that underwent clonal expansion was not determined. In partial responders in the 0.1-3.0 mg/kg groups, normalized peripheral clonal expansion was found to be among the lowest, especially among CD8+ T cells.

V has 5 bases trimmed and J has 2 bases trimmed; junction bases matching no gene number 5. The germline V gene encodes CDR1 SGHTA and CDR2 FQGNSA. The CDR3 sequence holds 16 residues, the cysteine and phenylalanine included. Just CDR3 DNA is preserved here, 48 bases in frame from base 1. The receptor comes from an adult with an advanced solid tumor such as melanoma, head and neck, liver or kidney cancer. Sequencing used CD4+ or CD8+ T cells sorted from blood, obtained in a trial of the OX40 agonist ivuxolimab. The receptor chain draws on TRBV7-2 and TRBJ2-5, and 13 junction bases match TRBD2. In nucleotides, the sequence is TGTGCCAGCAGCCCGCCGGGACTAGCGGGGCAAGAGACCCAGTACTTC. This encodes CASSPPGLAGQETQYF.